The 16 T cell receptor beta chains given below trace back to one sample, sequenced in a study of identical twins (TCRdb year 2016). The library was built by means of 5' RACE. TCRdb names Illumina HiSeq 2000 as the instrument used. TCRdb ran its own pipeline on the public reads, namely fastp trimming at Q25 and MiXCR clone calling, and kept in-frame beta chains. Entries that share a CDR3 protein sequence are merged under the most common genes and DNA. The sample contains about 1.7 million distinct CDR3 sequences, 25% to 35% of them found a single time. The ten largest clones represent under 0.35% of the sample. Sequenced material: cord blood. These receptors were collected from a newborn girl in good health.

This clonotype was counted a few times. The chain couples TRBV28 to TRBJ2-5; the D is unclear. The last part of the DNA fits TRBJ2-7 better; the J call may be wrong. The CDR3 is 14 residues long. From germline, CDR1 is MDHEN and CDR2 SYDVKM. The CDR3 sequence: CASSFGRPPYEQYF. The CDR3 bases are TGTGCCAGCAGTTTCGGCAGGCCCCCCTACGAGCAGTACTTC.

As to this clonotype: Its ends do not fully match the called genes, so a read error is possible. The chain is built from TRBV20-1 and TRBJ2-7, with D tentatively TRBD2 (6 bases). From germline, CDR1 is DFQATT and CDR2 SNEGSKA (reference sequence). The CDR3 sequence is 13 residues long. This CDR3 is CSARDYRSYGQYF. The CDR3 nucleotides read TGCAGTGCTAGGGACTACCGTTCCTACGGGCAGTACTTC.

The V call is TRBV25-1, the J call TRBJ1-2, with a weak D call TRBD1 (5 bases). The length of the CDR3 is 15 residues. Between the trimmed V and J ends, which lost 0 bases and 6 bases, there was a span of 14 bases. Germline CDR1 MGHDK, CDR2 SYGVNS. In DNA form, the CDR3 reads TGTGCCAGCAGTGAATATATTCGGGGGTTCCATGGCTACACCTTC. Its protein is CASSEYIRGFHGYTF.

The chain is built from TRBV12-3 or TRBV12-4 and TRBJ2-3, with 16 bases identical to TRBD2. The CDR3 extends over 15 amino acids. V lost 5 bases, J lost 7 bases, and 3 bases stayed unmatched. In DNA, the CDR3 is TGTGCCAGCAGTCAGGGACTAGCGGGAGGGAATACGCAGTATTTT. This translates into CASSQGLAGGNTQYF.

The genes are TRBV9 and TRBJ2-3, with a tentative D call TRBD2 (5 bases). CDR3 length: 16 amino acids. CDR1 is SGDLS and CDR2 is YYNGEE in the germline V gene. Trimming cost V 0 bases and J 4 bases, with 15 bases left between them. CDR3 region: CASSVAPRSGADTQYF. In DNA form, the CDR3 reads TGTGCCAGCAGCGTAGCCCCCAGGTCCGGGGCAGATACGCAGTATTTT.

The rearrangement joins TRBV5-5 to TRBJ1-3; D not certain. CDR3 length: 16 amino acids. Germline V lookup: CDR1 SGHKS, CDR2 YYEKEE (reference sequence). Trimming took 0 bases from V and 0 from J, leaving 10 bases between them. The CDR3 spells CASSLVRRASGNTIYF. The CDR3 DNA sequence: TGTGCCAGCAGCTTGGTTAGACGAGCCTCTGGAAACACCATATATTTT.

The rearrangement links TRBV7-9 to TRBJ2-7; 7 positions match TRBD2. Trimming removed 5 bases from V and 3 bases from J; junction bases left unmatched: 10. CDR1 is SEHNR, CDR2 FQNEAQ, per germline (reference sequence). CDR3 size: 15 residues. The CDR3 DNA reads TGTGCCAGCAGCGGCGGGCTAGCGGTCTTCTACGAGCAGTACTTC. Translated: CASSGGLAVFYEQYF.

This chain links TRBV9 with TRBJ2-1, with D perhaps assigned TRBD1 or TRBD2 (5 bases each). The germline V gene encodes CDR1 SGDLS and CDR2 YYNGEE. The CDR3 contains 16 residues. V lost 5 bases, J lost 2 bases, and 17 bases lay in between. The CDR3 spells CASRLNRDGTYNEQFF. In DNA, the CDR3 is TGTGCCAGCAGACTAAACCGGGACGGAACCTACAATGAGCAGTTCTTC.

The V gene is TRBV5-4, the J gene TRBJ2-1; TRBD2 aligns across 13 bases. Germline values: CDR1 SGHNT, CDR2 YYREEE (reference sequence). V lost 3 bases, J lost 2 bases, and 11 bases stayed unmatched. The length of the CDR3 is 19 residues. CDR3 sequence: CASSSPGLAGDVTYNEQFF. The DNA of the CDR3 is TGTGCCAGCAGCTCCCCCGGACTAGCGGGGGACGTGACCTACAATGAGCAGTTCTTC.

This clonotype was picked up a small number of times. The rearrangement links TRBV20-1 to TRBJ2-5, with 8 bases fitting TRBD2. The CDR3 contains 15 residues. J lost 7 bases, V lost 0 bases, and 10 bases had no gene match. Germline loops: CDR1 DFQATT, CDR2 SNEGSKA (reference sequence). The CDR3 coding sequence is TGCAGTGCTAGAGATTCTGCGGGGGGCCTAAGGACCCAGTACTTC. This gives the protein CSARDSAGGLRTQYF.

The chain is built from TRBV25-1 and TRBJ2-3, with TRBD1 identical over 9 bases. This CDR3 is built from 14 residues. The V gene end was trimmed by 4 bases and the J gene end by 4 bases; junction bases not matched to a gene: 3. Germline V gene lookup returns CDR1 MGHDK and CDR2 SYGVNS. The CDR3 sequence: CASSVQGASDTQYF. CDR3 coding DNA: TGTGCCAGCAGTGTACAGGGGGCTTCAGATACGCAGTATTTT.

Concerning this clonotype itself: Lacking the conserved final phenylalanine or tryptophan, this CDR3 likely reflects a read error. This rearrangement joins TRBV6-5 to TRBJ1-2; weak D call: TRBD1 (6 bases). The CDR3 contains 13 residues. Per the germline V gene, CDR1 is MNHEY and CDR2 is SVGAGI. Trimming removed 6 bases from V and 6 bases from J, with 14 bases in between. CDR3 nucleotide sequence: TGTGCCAGCAGCCCTACAGGGATCGATGGCTACACCTTA. It is translated as CASSPTGIDGYTL.

The rearrangement joins TRBV5-1 to TRBJ1-1; no firm D call. V lost 0 bases, J lost 0 bases, and 9 bases lay in between. The CDR3 is 15 amino acids. Germline CDR1 SGHRS, CDR2 YFSETQ. The CDR3 reads CASSLGGILNTEAFF. The CDR3 region has the DNA TGCGCCAGCAGCTTGGGTGGAATTCTGAACACTGAAGCTTTCTTT.

V usage is TRBV5-1 and J usage is TRBJ2-3; D gene ambiguous. This CDR3 is built from 14 residues. Deletions cut 4 bases from V and 2 bases from J, with 11 bases between. CDR1 and CDR2 from the germline V gene are SGHRS and YFSETQ. CDR3 loop: CASSHPIHTDTQYF. In DNA form, the CDR3 reads TGCGCCAGCAGCCACCCGATACACACAGATACGCAGTATTTT.

The J gene is TRBJ2-4, the V gene TRBV4-2; D may be TRBD2 (5 bases). This CDR3 has 18 amino acids. V was pared by 0 bases and J by 1 base, with 16 bases between. CDR1 is LGHNA, CDR2 YNFKEQ, per germline. CDR3 amino acids: CASSQDVPGLFAKNIQYF. CDR3 in DNA: TGTGCCAGCAGCCAAGATGTTCCGGGGTTGTTCGCCAAAAACATTCAGTACTTC.

This clonotype was found once. A read error may account for a junction end that differs from germline. The V call is TRBV6-5, the J call TRBJ2-7; D unclear. Germline CDR1 reads MNHEY; CDR2 reads SVGAGI. This CDR3 comprises 17 residues. The CDR3 is CANSYSARPTVFYEQYF. The DNA for the CDR3 is TGTGCCAACAGTTACTCGGCCCGGCCGACGGTCTTCTACGAGCAGTACTTC.